This T cell receptor (beta chain) was captured in a study of read filtering for tumor transcriptome and immune sequencing (TCRdb year 2020). In the study overall: Of the patients in the cohort, some 17 were male and some 15 were female, and their mean age was approximately 71 years, with a range of about 45 to 85. By revised international staging, 8 patients were R-ISS I, 16 were R-ISS II and over 5 were R-ISS III. After DNase treatment, whole-transcriptome libraries were prepared with the TruSeq RNA Access Library Prep Kit. Per sample, about 3.5 to 11 million TCR-region mapped reads were obtained with IR-seq, compared with only about 80 to 1,400 with RNA-seq. Using the same bone marrow samples, the study ran both targeted immune repertoire sequencing and bulk whole-transcriptome sequencing and then compared the TCR repertoires from each method. One of the main goals was to work out a read-filtering strategy for immune repertoire data, in particular whether clonotypes backed by only a single read should be removed.

Trimming leaves V shorter by 3 bases and J shorter by 5 bases, with the junction holding 1 base beyond the gene matches. Counted from cysteine to phenylalanine, this CDR3 has 14 amino acids. Only the CDR3 region is kept as DNA, spanning 42 bases read in frame from base 1. Starting from 400 ng RNA, TCR libraries were constructed with the Immunoverse kit using molecular barcoded adaptors that cover the alpha/delta and beta/gamma chains. TCR library preparation was performed with the same RNA that was used for transcriptome sequencing. TCR libraries were sequenced on an Illumina HiSeq 4000 with 2 x 150 cycles. In the paper's pipeline: Using MiXCR, which included quality filtering and error correction, TCR reads were aligned to human V, D, J and C references and then assembled into CDR3 clonotypes. Clonotype counts and gene usage diversity were analyzed with the tcR package in R. For inspection of raw mapping reads, RNA-seq reads were mapped by STAR aligner version 2.5.3a onto GRCh37 of the human genome. To test the effect of sequencing depth on detected clonotypes, IR-seq fastq files were randomly downsampled using Seqtk 1.3. TCRdb reprocessing: public reads trimmed at Q25 with fastp, clones called with MiXCR, in-frame beta chains kept. Every entry covers one CDR3 protein and lists the most common genes and DNA from its rows. These V and J calls originate from TCRdb's pipeline instead of the authors' own analysis. This sample holds some 62,000 distinct CDR3 sequences; about 15% were observed only once. 45% of the sample goes to the ten largest clones.

Every patient had bone marrow sampled at the time of active disease. Ficoll-Hypaque density gradient centrifugation was used to isolate bone marrow mononuclear cells. CD138-negative cells were obtained by negative selection after labeling with CD138 magnetic microbeads on a MACS separator, removing myeloma plasma cells. Flow cytometry on an Attune NxT with CD138 antibodies was used to check the purity of the isolated cells. Total RNA was extracted using TRIzol reagent and was quantified on a NanoDrop spectrophotometer. For each patient, paired RNA-seq and IR-seq were run on the CD138-negative bone marrow sample from that patient. This clonotype was detected many times. It lacks a known antigen. Nothing much larger sits one base from this clone, and base qualities are not available. Findings and caveats that apply to the study as a whole: The sorted CD138-negative fraction was not purified T cells but a mixed bone marrow immune population. Single-read clonotypes made up 80% to 90% of clonotypes but only 3.5% to 4% of total reads in IR-seq, compared with about 69% of clonotypes and roughly 40% of reads in RNA-seq. The correlation between IR-seq and RNA-seq shared clonotype proportions was increased by removal of single-read clonotypes. Compared with RNA-seq, IR-seq captured clonotypes at much higher depth and more reliably, and a smaller IR-seq throughput was enough to identify most shared clonotypes.

This sequence uses TRBV12-3 or TRBV12-4 and TRBJ2-1, with TRBD2 identical over 10 junction bases. This TCR was recovered from a donor aged 40 or over with multiple myeloma. What was sequenced was a population of CD138-negative cells sorted from bone marrow. Sample cell subset or site, as interpreted from the label and publication: bone marrow mononuclear cells depleted of CD138+ plasma/myeloma cells by negative magnetic selection. The encoded CDR3 is CASSFGTSDNEQFF. Read as DNA, the sequence is TGTGCCAGCAGTTTTGGGACTAGCGACAATGAGCAGTTCTTC.